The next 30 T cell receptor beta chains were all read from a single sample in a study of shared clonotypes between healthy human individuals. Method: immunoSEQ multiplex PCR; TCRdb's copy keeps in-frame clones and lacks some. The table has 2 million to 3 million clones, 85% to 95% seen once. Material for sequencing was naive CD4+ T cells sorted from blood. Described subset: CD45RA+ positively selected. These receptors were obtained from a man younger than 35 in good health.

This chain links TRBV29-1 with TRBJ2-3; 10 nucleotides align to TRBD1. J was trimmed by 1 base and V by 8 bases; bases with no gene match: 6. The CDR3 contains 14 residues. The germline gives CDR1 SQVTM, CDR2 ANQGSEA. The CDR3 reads CSHTGQGGTDTQYF. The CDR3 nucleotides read TGCAGCCACACTGGACAGGGGGGCACAGATACGCAGTATTTT.

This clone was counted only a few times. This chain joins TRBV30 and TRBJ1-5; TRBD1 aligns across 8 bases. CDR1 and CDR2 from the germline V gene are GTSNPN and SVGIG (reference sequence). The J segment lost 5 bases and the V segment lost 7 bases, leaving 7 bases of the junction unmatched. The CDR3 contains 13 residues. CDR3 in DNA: TGTGCCTCCTCGGACAGGGAGGATCAGCCCCAGCATTTT. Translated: CASSDREDQPQHF.

In DNA form, the CDR3 reads TGCGCCAGCAGCTTGGGACAGGAGAGGAACTATGGCTACACCTTC. Encoded protein: CASSLGQERNYGYTF. The chain combines TRBV5-1 with TRBJ1-2; the D gene is possibly TRBD1 (6 bases). Looked up from germline, CDR1 is SGHRS and CDR2 is YFSETQ. This CDR3 has 15 amino acids. The V end was cut by 0 bases, the J end by 2 bases, with 11 bases between.

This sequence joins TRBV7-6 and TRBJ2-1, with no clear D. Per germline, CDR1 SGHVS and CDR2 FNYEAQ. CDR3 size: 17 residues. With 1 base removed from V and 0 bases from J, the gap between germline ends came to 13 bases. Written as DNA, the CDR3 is TGTGCCAGCAGCTTAGGGGGTTTCACTGGCTCCTACAATGAGCAGTTCTTC. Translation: CASSLGGFTGSYNEQFF. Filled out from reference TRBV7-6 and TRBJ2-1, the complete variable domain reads GAGVSQSPRYKVTKRGQDVALRCDPISGHVSLYWYRQALGQGPEFLTYFNYEAQQDKSGLPNDRFSAERPEGSISTLTIQRTEQRDSAMYRCASSLGGFTGSYNEQFFGPGTRLTVL.

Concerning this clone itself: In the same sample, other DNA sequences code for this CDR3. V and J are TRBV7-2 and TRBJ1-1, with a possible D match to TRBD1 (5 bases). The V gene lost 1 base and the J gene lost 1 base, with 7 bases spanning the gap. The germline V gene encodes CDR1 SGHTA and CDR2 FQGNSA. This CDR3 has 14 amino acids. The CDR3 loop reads CASSLGRANTEAFF. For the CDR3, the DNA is TGTGCCAGCAGCTTAGGCAGGGCGAACACTGAAGCTTTCTTT.

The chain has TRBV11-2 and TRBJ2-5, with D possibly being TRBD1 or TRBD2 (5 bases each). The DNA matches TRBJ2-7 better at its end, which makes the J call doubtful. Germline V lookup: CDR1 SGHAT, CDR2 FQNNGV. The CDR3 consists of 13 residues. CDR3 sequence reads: CASSLGASYEQYF. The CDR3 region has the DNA TGTGCCAGCAGCCTCGGGGCTTCCTACGAGCAGTACTTC.

The CDR3 is CASSSLGGSGANVLTF. In nucleotides, the CDR3 is TGTGCCAGCTCAAGCCTGGGGGGTTCTGGGGCCAACGTCCTGACTTTC. The chain couples TRBV18 to TRBJ2-6; TRBD2 might be the D (6 bases). The CDR3 loop spans 16 amino acids. The V end was cut by 5 bases, the J end by 1 base, with 12 bases between. Germline-derived CDR1 and CDR2 are KGHSH and LQKENI.

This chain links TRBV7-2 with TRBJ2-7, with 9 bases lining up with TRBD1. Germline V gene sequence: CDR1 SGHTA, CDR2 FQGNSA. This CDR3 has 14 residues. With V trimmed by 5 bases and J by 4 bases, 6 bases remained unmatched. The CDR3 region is CASSMGTGSYEQYF. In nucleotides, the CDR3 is TGTGCCAGCAGCATGGGGACAGGGTCGTACGAGCAGTACTTC.

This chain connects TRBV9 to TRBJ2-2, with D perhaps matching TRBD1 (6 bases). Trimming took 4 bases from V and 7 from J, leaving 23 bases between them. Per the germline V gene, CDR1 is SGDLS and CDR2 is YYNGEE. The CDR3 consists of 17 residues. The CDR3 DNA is TGTGCCAGCAGCCGTTCCGATATGACAGGTCTGAACGGGGAGCTGTTTTTT. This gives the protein CASSRSDMTGLNGELFF.

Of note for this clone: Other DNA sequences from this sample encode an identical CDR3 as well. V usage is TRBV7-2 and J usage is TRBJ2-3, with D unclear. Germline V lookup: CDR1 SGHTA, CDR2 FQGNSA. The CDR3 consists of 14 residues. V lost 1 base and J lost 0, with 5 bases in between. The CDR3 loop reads CASSLGLSTDTQYF. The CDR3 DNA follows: TGTGCCAGCAGCTTAGGGCTTAGCACAGATACGCAGTATTTT.

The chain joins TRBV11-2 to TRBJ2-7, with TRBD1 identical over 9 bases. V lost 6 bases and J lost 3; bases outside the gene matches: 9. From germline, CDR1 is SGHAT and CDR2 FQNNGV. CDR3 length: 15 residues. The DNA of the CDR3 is TGTGCCAGCAGGCTCCCGGGACAGGGAGGCTACGAGCAGTACTTC. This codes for CASRLPGQGGYEQYF.

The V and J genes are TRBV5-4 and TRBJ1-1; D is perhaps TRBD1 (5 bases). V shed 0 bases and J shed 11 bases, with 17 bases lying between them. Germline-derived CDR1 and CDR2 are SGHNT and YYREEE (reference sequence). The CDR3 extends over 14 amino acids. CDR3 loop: CASSLESQGGFAFF. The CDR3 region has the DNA TGTGCCAGCAGCTTGGAGAGTCAGGGAGGGTTTGCTTTCTTT.

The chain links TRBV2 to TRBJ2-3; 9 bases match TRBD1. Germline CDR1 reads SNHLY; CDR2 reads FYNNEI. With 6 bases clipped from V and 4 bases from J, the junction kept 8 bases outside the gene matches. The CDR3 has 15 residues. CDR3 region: CASRVDRGSADTQYF. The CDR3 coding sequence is TGTGCCAGCAGAGTTGACAGGGGGTCCGCAGATACGCAGTATTTT.

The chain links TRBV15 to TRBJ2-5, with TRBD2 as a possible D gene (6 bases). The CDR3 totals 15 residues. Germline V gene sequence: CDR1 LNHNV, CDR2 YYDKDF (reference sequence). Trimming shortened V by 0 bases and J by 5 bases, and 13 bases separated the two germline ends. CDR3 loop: CATSREGTWGETQYF. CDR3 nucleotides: TGTGCCACCAGCAGAGAAGGGACTTGGGGGGAGACCCAGTACTTC.

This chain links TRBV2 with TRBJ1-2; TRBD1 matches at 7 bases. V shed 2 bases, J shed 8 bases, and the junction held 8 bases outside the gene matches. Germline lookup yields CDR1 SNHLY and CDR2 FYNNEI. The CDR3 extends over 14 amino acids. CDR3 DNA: TGTGCCAGCAGTGAACAGGGGGGGTTGGAGGGCTACACCTTC. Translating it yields CASSEQGGLEGYTF. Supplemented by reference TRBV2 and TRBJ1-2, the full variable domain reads EPEVTQTPSHQVTQMGQEVILRCVPISNHLYFYWYRQILGQKVEFLVSFYNNEISEKSEIFDDQFSVERPDGSNFTLKIRSTKLEDSAMYFCASSEQGGLEGYTFGSGTRLTVV.

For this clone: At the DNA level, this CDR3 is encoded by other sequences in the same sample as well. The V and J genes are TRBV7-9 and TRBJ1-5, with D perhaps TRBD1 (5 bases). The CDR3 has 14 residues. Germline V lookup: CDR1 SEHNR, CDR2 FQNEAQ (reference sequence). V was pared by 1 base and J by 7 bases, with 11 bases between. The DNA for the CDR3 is TGTGCCAGCAGCTTAGGAGGGGTTGGGCAGCCCCAGCATTTT. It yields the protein CASSLGGVGQPQHF.

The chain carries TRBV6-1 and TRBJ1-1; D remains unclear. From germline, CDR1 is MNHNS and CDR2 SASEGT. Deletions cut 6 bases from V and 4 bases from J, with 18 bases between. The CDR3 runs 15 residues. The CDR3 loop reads CASRPTRVGSTEAFF. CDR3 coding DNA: TGTGCCAGCAGGCCAACCCGAGTGGGGAGCACTGAAGCTTTCTTT.

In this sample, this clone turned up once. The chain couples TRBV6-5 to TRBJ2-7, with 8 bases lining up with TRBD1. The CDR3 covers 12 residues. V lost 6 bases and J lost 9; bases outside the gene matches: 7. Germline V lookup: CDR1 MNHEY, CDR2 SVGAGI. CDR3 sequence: CASSLGQGGQYF. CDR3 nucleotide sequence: TGTGCCAGCAGCCTTGGACAGGGCGGGCAGTACTTC.

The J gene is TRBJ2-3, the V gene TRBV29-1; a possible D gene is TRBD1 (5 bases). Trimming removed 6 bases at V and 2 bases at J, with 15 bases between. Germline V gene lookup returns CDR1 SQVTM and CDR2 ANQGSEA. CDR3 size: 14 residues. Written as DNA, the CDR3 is TGCAGCGTCGCAGGGTCTCCCATCACAGATACGCAGTATTTT. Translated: CSVAGSPITDTQYF.

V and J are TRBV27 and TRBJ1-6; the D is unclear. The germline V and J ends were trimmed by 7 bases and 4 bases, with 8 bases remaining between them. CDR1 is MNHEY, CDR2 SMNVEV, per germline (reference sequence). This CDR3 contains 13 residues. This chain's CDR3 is CASTVMYNSPLHF. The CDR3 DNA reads TGTGCCAGCACGGTCATGTATAATTCACCCCTCCACTTT.

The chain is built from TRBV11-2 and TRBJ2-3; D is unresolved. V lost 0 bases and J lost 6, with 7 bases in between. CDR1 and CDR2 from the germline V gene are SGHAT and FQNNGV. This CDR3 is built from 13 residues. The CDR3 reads CASSLEVSDTQYF. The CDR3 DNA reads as TGTGCCAGCAGCTTAGAGGTCTCGGATACGCAGTATTTT.

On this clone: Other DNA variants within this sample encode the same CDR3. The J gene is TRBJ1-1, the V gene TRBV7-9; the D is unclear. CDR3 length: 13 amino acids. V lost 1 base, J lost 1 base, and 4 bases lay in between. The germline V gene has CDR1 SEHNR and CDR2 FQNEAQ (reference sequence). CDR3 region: CASSLDSNTEAFF. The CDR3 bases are TGTGCCAGCAGCTTAGATTCGAACACTGAAGCTTTCTTT.

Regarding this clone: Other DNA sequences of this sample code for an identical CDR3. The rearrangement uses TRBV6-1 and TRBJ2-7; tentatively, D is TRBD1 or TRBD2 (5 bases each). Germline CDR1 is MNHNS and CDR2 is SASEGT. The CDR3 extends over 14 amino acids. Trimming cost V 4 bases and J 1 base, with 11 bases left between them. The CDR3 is CASSGGISSYEQYF. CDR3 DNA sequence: TGTGCCAGCAGTGGGGGGATTTCATCCTACGAGCAGTACTTC.

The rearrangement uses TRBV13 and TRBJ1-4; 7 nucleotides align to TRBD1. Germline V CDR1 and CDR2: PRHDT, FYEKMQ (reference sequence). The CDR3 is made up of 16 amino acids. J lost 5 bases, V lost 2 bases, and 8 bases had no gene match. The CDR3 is CASSLRGTASNEKLFF. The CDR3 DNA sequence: TGTGCCAGCAGCTTAAGAGGGACAGCTTCGAATGAAAAACTGTTTTTT.

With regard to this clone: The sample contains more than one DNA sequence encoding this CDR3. The CDR3 is CASSRDTDTQYF. As DNA, the CDR3 is TGTGCCAGCAGCAGGGACACAGATACGCAGTATTTT. The genes are TRBV5-4 and TRBJ2-3; D uncertain. This CDR3 has 12 residues. Germline V gives CDR1 SGHNT, CDR2 YYREEE (reference sequence). Trimming left V 4 bases short and J 2 bases short, with 5 bases between.

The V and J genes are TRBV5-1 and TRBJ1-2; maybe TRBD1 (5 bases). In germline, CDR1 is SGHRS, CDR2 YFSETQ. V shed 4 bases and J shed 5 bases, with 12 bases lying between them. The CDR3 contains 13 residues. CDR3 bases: TGCGCCAGCAGCGCGGAAGGGGTATATGGCTACACCTTC. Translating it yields CASSAEGVYGYTF.

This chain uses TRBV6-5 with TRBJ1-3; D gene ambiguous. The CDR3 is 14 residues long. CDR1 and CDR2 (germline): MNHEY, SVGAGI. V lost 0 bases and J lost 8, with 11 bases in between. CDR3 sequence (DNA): TGTGCCAGCAGTTACTCGCGATTGCAGGACACCATATATTTT. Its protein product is CASSYSRLQDTIYF.

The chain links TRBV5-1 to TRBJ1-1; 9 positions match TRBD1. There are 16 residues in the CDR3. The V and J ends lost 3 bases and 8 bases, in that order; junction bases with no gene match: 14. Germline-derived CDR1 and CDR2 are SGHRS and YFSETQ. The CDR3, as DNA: TGCGCCAGCAGCTCGGACAGGGGAAGGGGAAAAGGGGAAGCTTTCTTT. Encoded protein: CASSSDRGRGKGEAFF.

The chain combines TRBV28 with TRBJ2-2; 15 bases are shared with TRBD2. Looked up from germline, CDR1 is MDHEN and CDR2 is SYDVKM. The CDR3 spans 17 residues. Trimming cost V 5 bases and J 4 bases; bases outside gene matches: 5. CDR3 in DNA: TGTGCCAGCAGTCTGGGACTAGCGGGGGGAATCACCGGGGAGCTGTTTTTT. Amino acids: CASSLGLAGGITGELFF. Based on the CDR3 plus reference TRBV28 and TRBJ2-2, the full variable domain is DVKVTQSSRYLVKRTGEKVFLECVQDMDHENMFWYRQDPGLGLRLIYFSYDVKMKEKGDIPEGYSVSREKKERFSLILESASTNQTSMYLCASSLGLAGGITGELFFGEGSRLTVL.

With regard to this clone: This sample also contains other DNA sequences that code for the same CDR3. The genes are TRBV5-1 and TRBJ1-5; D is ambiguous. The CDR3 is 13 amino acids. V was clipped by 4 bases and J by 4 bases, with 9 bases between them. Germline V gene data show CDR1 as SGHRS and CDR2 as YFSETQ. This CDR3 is CASSQDSNQPQHF. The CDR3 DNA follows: TGCGCCAGCAGCCAGGACTCTAATCAGCCCCAGCATTTT. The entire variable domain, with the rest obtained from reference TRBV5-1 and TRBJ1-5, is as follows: KAGVTQTPRYLIKTRGQQVTLSCSPISGHRSVSWYQQTPGQGLQFLFEYFSETQRNKGNFPGRFSGRQFSNSRSEMNVSTLELGDSALYLCASSQDSNQPQHFGDGTRLSIL.